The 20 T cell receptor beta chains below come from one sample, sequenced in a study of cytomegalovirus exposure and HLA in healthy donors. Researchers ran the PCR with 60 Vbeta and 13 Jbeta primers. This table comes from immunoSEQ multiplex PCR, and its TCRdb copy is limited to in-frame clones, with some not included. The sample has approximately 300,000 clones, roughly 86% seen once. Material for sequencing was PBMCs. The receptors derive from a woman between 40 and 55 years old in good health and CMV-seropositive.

The CDR3 nucleotides are TGCGCCAGCAGCCTCTACGGGACAGTAAATGAAAAACTGTTTTTT. Translating gives CASSLYGTVNEKLFF. The genes are TRBV5-1 and TRBJ1-4; 7 positions match TRBD1. Germline V gives CDR1 SGHRS, CDR2 YFSETQ. This CDR3 is built from 15 residues. The junction had 8 bases not matched to a gene; V was cut back by 4 bases and J by 5 bases.

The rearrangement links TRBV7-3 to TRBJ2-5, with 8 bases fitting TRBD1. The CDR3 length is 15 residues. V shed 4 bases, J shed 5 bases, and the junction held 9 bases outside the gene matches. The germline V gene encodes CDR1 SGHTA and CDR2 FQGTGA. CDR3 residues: CASSSGQGLGETQYF. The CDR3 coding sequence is TGTGCCAGCAGCTCCGGACAGGGATTGGGGGAGACCCAGTACTTC.

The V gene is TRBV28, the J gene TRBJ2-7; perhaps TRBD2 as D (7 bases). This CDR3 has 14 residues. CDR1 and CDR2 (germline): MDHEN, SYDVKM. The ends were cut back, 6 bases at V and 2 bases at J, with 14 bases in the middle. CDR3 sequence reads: CASRDLGGPYEQYF. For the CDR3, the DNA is TGTGCCAGCAGGGACCTGGGGGGGCCCTACGAGCAGTACTTC.

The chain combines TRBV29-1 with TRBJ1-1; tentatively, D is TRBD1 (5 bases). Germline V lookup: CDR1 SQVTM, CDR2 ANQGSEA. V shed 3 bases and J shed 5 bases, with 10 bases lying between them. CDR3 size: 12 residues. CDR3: CSVEEGLTEAFF. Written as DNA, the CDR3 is TGCAGCGTTGAGGAGGGACTAACTGAAGCTTTCTTT. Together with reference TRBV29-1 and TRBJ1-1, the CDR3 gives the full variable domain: SAVISQKPSRDICQRGTSLTIQCQVDSQVTMMFWYRQQPGQSLTLIATANQGSEATYESGFVIDKFPISRPNLTFSTLTVSNMSPEDSSIYLCSVEEGLTEAFFGQGTRLTVV.

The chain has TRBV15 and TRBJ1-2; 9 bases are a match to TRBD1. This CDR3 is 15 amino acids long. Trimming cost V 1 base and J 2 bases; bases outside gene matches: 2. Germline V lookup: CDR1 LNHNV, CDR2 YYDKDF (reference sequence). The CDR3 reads CATSRGTGVNYGYTF. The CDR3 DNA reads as TGTGCCACCAGCAGAGGGACAGGGGTGAACTATGGCTACACCTTC.

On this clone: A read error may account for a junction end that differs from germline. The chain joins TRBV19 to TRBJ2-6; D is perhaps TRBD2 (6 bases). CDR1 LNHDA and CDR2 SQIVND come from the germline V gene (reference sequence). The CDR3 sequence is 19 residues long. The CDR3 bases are TGTGCCAGTAGTATAGATCCCCCGGGGGTGACCTCTGGGGCCAACGGCCTGACTTTC. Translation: CASSIDPPGVTSGANGLTF.

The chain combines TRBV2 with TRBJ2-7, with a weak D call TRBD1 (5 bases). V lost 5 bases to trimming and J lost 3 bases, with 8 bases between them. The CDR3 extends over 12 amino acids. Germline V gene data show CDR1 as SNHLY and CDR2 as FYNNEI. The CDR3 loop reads CASSQGLYEQYF. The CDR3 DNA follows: TGTGCCAGCAGTCAGGGCCTCTACGAGCAGTACTTC.

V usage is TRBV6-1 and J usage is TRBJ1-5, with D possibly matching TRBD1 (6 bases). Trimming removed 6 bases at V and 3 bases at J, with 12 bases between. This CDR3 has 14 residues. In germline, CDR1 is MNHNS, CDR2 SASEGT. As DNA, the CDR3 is TGTGCCAGCAGCTTGACAGGAGACAATCAGCCCCAGCATTTT. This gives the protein CASSLTGDNQPQHF.

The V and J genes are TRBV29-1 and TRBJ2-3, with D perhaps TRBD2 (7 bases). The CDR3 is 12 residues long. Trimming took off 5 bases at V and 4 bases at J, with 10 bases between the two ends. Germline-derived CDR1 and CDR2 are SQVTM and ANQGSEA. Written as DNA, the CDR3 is TGCAGCGTTAACGGGGGGCCAGATACGCAGTATTTT. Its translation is CSVNGGPDTQYF.

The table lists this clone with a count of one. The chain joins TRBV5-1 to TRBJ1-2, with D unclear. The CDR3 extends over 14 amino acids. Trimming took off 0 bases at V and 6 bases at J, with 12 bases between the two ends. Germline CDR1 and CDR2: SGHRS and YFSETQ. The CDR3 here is CASSLASGSDGYTF. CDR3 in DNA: TGCGCCAGCAGCTTGGCTAGTGGGAGTGATGGCTACACCTTC.

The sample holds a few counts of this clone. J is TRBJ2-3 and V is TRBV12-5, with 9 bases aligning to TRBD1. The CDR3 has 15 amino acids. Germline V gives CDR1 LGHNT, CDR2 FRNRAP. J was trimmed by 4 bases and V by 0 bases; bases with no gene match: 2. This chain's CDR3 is CASGLVGTGSDTQYF. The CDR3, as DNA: TGTGCTAGTGGTTTGGTAGGGACAGGGTCAGATACGCAGTATTTT.

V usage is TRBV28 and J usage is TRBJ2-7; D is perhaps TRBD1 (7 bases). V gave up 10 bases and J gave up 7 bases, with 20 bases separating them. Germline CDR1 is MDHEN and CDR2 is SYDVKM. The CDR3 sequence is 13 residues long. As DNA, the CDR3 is TGTGCCACCAGGGGGACTCCCCGCAGGGAGCAGTACTTC. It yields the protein CATRGTPRREQYF.

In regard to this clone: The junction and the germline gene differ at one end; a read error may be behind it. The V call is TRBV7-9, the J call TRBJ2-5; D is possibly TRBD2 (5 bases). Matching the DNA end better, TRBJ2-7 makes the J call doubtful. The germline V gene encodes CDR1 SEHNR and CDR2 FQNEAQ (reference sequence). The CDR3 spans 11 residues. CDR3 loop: CSSSSGYEQYF. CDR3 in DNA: TGTTCCAGCAGCTCGGGGTACGAGCAGTACTTC.

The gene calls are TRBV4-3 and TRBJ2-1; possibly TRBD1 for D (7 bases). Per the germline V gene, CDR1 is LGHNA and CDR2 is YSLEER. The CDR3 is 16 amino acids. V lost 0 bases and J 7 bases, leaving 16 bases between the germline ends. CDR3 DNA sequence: TGCGCCAGCAGCCAAGATGGGCTAGCAGGGGGGAATGAGCAGTTCTTC. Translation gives CASSQDGLAGGNEQFF.

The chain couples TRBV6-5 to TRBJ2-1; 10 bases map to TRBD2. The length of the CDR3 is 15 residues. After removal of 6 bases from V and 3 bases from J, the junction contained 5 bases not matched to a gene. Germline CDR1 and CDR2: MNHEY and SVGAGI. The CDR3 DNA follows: TGTGCCAGCAGCCCCGGGACTAGCGACTACAATGAGCAGTTCTTC. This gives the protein CASSPGTSDYNEQFF.

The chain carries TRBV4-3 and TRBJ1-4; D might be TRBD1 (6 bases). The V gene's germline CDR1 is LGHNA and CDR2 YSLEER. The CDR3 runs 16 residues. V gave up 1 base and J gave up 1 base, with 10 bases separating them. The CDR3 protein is CASSQAGAGTNEKLFF. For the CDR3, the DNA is TGCGCCAGCAGCCAAGCAGGGGCGGGAACTAATGAAAAACTGTTTTTT.

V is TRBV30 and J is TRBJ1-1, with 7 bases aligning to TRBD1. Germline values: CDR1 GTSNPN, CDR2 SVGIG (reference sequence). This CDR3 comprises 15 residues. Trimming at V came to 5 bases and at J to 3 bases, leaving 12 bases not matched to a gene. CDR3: CAWGGTALGDTEAFF. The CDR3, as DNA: TGTGCCTGGGGGGGGACAGCCCTGGGGGACACTGAAGCTTTCTTT.

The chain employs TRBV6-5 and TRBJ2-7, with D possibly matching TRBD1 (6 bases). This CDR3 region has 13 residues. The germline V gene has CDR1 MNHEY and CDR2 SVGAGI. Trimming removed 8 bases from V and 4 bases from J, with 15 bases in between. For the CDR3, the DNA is TGTGCCAGCCACCCCCCAGGGGCGTACGAGCAGTACTTC. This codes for CASHPPGAYEQYF.

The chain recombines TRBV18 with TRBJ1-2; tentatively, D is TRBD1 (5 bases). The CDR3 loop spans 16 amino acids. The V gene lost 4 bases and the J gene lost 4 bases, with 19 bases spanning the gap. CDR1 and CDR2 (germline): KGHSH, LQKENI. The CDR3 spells CASSQQRQSNSYGYTF. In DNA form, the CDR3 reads TGTGCCAGCTCACAACAGCGACAGAGTAACAGCTATGGCTACACCTTC.

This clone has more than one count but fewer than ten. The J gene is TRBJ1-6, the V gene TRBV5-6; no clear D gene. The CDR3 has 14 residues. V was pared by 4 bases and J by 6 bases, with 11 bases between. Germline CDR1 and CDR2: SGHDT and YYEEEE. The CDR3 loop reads CASSTGEFNSPLHF. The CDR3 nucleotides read TGTGCCAGCAGCACCGGGGAGTTTAATTCACCCCTCCACTTT.